One and the same sample provided the 4 T cell receptor beta chains below, sequenced in a study of blood T cell repertoires in COVID-19. Here immunoSEQ multiplex PCR was the method, and the copy in TCRdb shows in-frame clones only, minus some. Here the sample spans more than 65,000 clones, roughly 80% being singletons. Sequencing was done on a sample of peripheral blood. The receptors here all came from a man between 60 and 70 years old with active or convalescent COVID-19.

The rearrangement uses TRBV5-8 and TRBJ1-2; no reliable D call. Trimming pared 4 bases from V and 7 bases from J, leaving 11 bases between. This CDR3 comprises 12 residues. Germline V lookup: CDR1 SGHTS, CDR2 YDEGEE. CDR3 bases: TGTGCCAGCAGCATGCCGGGAAGTGGCTACACCTTC. Its translation: CASSMPGSGYTF.

The CDR3 DNA is TGTGCCAGCAGCTTCGCGGGGGGGCCCGGGACCCAGTACTTC. As protein: CASSFAGGPGTQYF. This chain links TRBV7-2 with TRBJ2-5; 9 nucleotides agree with TRBD2. The CDR3 sequence is 14 residues long. Germline V CDR1 and CDR2: SGHTA, FQGNSA. V gave up 3 bases and J gave up 7 bases; unmatched junction bases: 6.

This clone has a handful of counts. V and J are TRBV24-1 and TRBJ2-2; TRBD1 matches at 10 bases. CDR3 length: 14 amino acids. Germline trimming cut 10 bases from V and 5 bases from J; bases unmatched to any gene: 6. In germline, CDR1 is KGHDR, CDR2 SFDVKD. CDR3 sequence: CATEGQGSTGELFF. CDR3 nucleotide sequence: TGTGCCACGGAGGGACAGGGGTCTACCGGGGAGCTGTTTTTT.

This clone has only one observation. V is TRBV12-3 or TRBV12-4 and J is TRBJ1-1; D is perhaps TRBD1 (5 bases). The CDR3 length is 13 residues. V was cut by 7 bases and J by 8 bases, with 17 bases left in between. This chain's CDR3 is CASTLDNYSEAFF. The CDR3, as DNA: TGTGCCAGCACCCTGGACAATTACTCCGAAGCTTTCTTT.